Given below is one T cell receptor (beta chain) in context. CDR1 is SGHTA and CDR2 is FQGNSA in the germline V gene. V lost 1 base, J lost 9 bases, and 8 bases stayed unmatched. The CDR3 contains 15 residues. The cohort comprised adults aged about 18 to 100 years residing in some 24 US areas. This entry comes from a study of blood T cell repertoires in COVID-19. The overall study: The origin of the acute and convalescent COVID-19 samples was the United States, Italy and Spain. PBMCs, B-cell-depleted T cells, or T cells were the source of the cDNA or gDNA that made up the material.

This table comes from immunoSEQ multiplex PCR, and its TCRdb copy is limited to in-frame clones, with some not included. Among about 280,000 clones listed, roughly 80% were seen once. The specimen was PBMCs or T cells enriched from blood (not recorded which). The chain couples TRBV7-2 to TRBJ2-1, with 8 bases lining up with TRBD2. This TCR came from a man in his forties who had been exposed to COVID-19. CDR3 region: CASSLGVAGTGEQFF. The CDR3 nucleotides are TGTGCCAGCAGCTTAGGGGTAGCGGGAACAGGTGAGCAGTTCTTC.